Sequencing of this T cell receptor (beta chain) was carried out in a study of immune characterization of retroperitoneal liposarcoma. This CDR3 contains 17 residues. V was pared by 2 bases and J by 0 bases, with 11 bases between. CDR1 and CDR2 from the germline V gene are MNHNS and SASEGT. TCRdb redid the calling of the PCR reads with MiXCR, one entry per CDR3 protein. The sample contains some 9,300 distinct CDR3 sequences, roughly a third of which appear only once. This chain joins TRBV6-1 and TRBJ2-6; D not certain. Sequenced material: tumor tissue. The TCR sequence derives from a female donor with retroperitoneal liposarcoma. The CDR3 reads CASSELAEISGANVLTF. The CDR3 DNA sequence: TGTGCCAGCAGTGAACTTGCAGAGATCTCTGGGGCCAACGTCCTGACTTTC.